The 19 T cell receptor beta chains below were found in one sample sequenced in a study of identical twins. TCRdb recomputed calls from the 5' RACE reads with MiXCR, one row per CDR3 protein. The data contain hundreds of thousands of distinct CDR3 sequences, 5.5% to 6.5% of them singletons. The material sequenced was naive T cells sorted from blood. Source of these receptors: a man between 18 and 29 years old in good health.

The sample holds a few counts of this clonotype. The chain couples TRBV28 to TRBJ2-7; D is ambiguous. The V end lost 6 bases, the J end lost 2 bases, and 14 bases lay between the germline ends. The CDR3 has 14 amino acids. CDR1 is MDHEN and CDR2 is SYDVKM in the germline V gene. The CDR3 loop reads CASSPTLDPYEQYF. CDR3 DNA sequence: TGTGCCAGCAGCCCCACCTTGGACCCCTACGAGCAGTACTTC.

There are many counts of this clonotype. The rearrangement uses TRBV11-2 and TRBJ2-3; D is unresolved. The CDR3 is 15 residues long. Trimming took off 3 bases at V and 6 bases at J, with 16 bases between the two ends. CDR1 and CDR2 (germline): SGHAT, FQNNGV. Written as DNA, the CDR3 is TGTGCCAGCAGCTTTGGGTTGATGGAGTCCGATACGCAGTATTTT. Translation: CASSFGLMESDTQYF.

This clonotype was recorded a few times. The chain combines TRBV6-2 or TRBV6-3 with TRBJ2-6; 15 bases agree with TRBD2. Germline trimming cut 2 bases from V and 3 bases from J; bases unmatched to any gene: 11. The CDR3 covers 21 residues. Germline assignment: CDR1 MNHEY and CDR2 SVGEGT. The CDR3 reads CASSYNGGTSGGILGANVLTF. The CDR3 DNA reads as TGTGCCAGCAGTTACAACGGAGGGACTAGCGGGGGGATACTTGGGGCCAACGTCCTGACTTTC.

This clonotype has a handful of counts. The chain couples TRBV6-5 to TRBJ2-7, with D tentatively TRBD2 (6 bases). V shed 2 bases and J shed 2 bases, with 10 bases lying between them. CDR3 length equals 14 residues. The germline CDR1 and CDR2 sequences are MNHEY and SVGAGI. The CDR3 protein is CASSYAAGPYEQYV. In nucleotides, the CDR3 is TGTGCCAGCAGTTACGCAGCGGGTCCCTACGAGCAGTACGTC.

This clonotype was counted ten times or more. The rearrangement links TRBV6-1 to TRBJ2-5; D uncertain. The CDR3 is made up of 13 amino acids. Germline V gene data show CDR1 as MNHNS and CDR2 as SASEGT. V was pared by 5 bases and J by 2 bases, with 9 bases between. CDR3 in DNA: TGTGCCAGCAGTAAGACACATCAAGAGACCCAGTACTTC. Translation: CASSKTHQETQYF.

The sample holds many counts of this clonotype. This sequence joins TRBV11-2 and TRBJ2-7, with D possibly TRBD1 on 5 matching bases. The V end was cut by 5 bases, the J end by 3 bases, with 8 bases between. Germline lookup yields CDR1 SGHAT and CDR2 FQNNGV. CDR3 length: 12 residues. CDR3 sequence reads: CASSPTVYEQYV. The CDR3 nucleotides read TGTGCCAGCAGCCCGACAGTCTACGAGCAGTACGTC.

The chain uses TRBV29-1 and TRBJ1-1, with D hard to call. CDR3 length equals 15 residues. Trimming shortened V by 0 bases and J by 0 bases, and 11 bases separated the two germline ends. Germline CDR1 SQVTM, CDR2 ANQGSEA. The CDR3 bases are TGCAGCGTTGAAGATGCGCAGGCCATGAACACTGAAGCTTTCTTT. Translation: CSVEDAQAMNTEAFF.

This clonotype was observed at least ten times. The chain recombines TRBV20-1 with TRBJ2-1; D might be TRBD2 (6 bases). Germline loops: CDR1 DFQATT, CDR2 SNEGSKA (reference sequence). There are 12 residues in the CDR3. The ends were cut back, 5 bases at V and 7 bases at J, with 12 bases in the middle. The CDR3, as DNA: TGCAGTGCTTCGCGGGGTCGGAATGAGCAGTTCTTC. Residues: CSASRGRNEQFF.

The chain recombines TRBV11-1 with TRBJ1-4; 10 positions match TRBD1. The CDR3 extends over 16 amino acids. The germline V gene encodes CDR1 SGHAT and CDR2 FQDESV (reference sequence). Unmatched junction bases numbered 10, after V lost 4 bases and J lost 8 bases. The chain's CDR3 is CASSSGQGFNPEKLFF. The DNA of the CDR3 is TGTGCCAGCAGCTCGGGACAGGGGTTTAATCCCGAAAAACTGTTTTTT.

Comments on this clonotype: A much larger clone lies a single base off, so this may be a read error. The chain has TRBV12-3 or TRBV12-4 and TRBJ2-1, with 7 bases matching TRBD2. The CDR3 totals 13 residues. CDR3 protein: CASRPGLVGRQLF. For the CDR3, the DNA is TGTGCCAGCAGGCCCGGACTAGTTGGGCGGCAGTTGTTC.

This clonotype was observed at least ten times. The chain employs TRBV7-2 and TRBJ2-1; no firm D call. Germline CDR1 reads SGHTA; CDR2 reads FQGNSA. The length of the CDR3 is 14 residues. Trimming stripped 5 bases from V and 7 bases from J, with 15 bases between. CDR3 nucleotides: TGTGCCAGCAGCCCCATGTTCCCCGATAATGAGCAGTTCTTC. Translation gives CASSPMFPDNEQFF. The full variable domain, with the rest looked up from reference TRBV7-2 and TRBJ2-1, is GAGVSQSPSNKVTEKGKDVELRCDPISGHTALYWYRQSLGQGLEFLIYFQGNSAPDKSGLPSDRFSAERTGGSVSTLTIQRTQQEDSAVYLCASSPMFPDNEQFFGPGTRLTVL.

This clonotype was observed a few times. The chain joins TRBV27 to TRBJ2-5; D perhaps matches TRBD2 (6 bases). Germline V CDR1 and CDR2: MNHEY, SMNVEV (reference sequence). The CDR3 has 15 residues. Trimming removed 2 bases at V and 5 bases at J, with 15 bases between. The chain's CDR3 is CASSLLGGAPETQYF. The CDR3, as DNA: TGTGCCAGCAGTTTACTCGGCGGGGCGCCGGAGACCCAGTACTTC.

This clonotype was counted many times. Here the CDR3 reads CASSLGTSGSGEQFF. CDR3 nucleotide sequence: TGTGCCAGCAGCTTAGGGACTAGCGGATCCGGTGAGCAGTTCTTC. The chain combines TRBV7-8 with TRBJ2-1; 10 bases align to TRBD2. The trim removed 1 base at V and 9 bases at J, leaving 6 bases unmatched. The CDR3 extends over 15 amino acids. The germline CDR1 and CDR2 sequences are SGHVS and FQNEAQ.

This clonotype was counted between two and nine times. The chain is built from TRBV19 and TRBJ1-1; D is ambiguous. The germline V and J ends were trimmed by 8 bases and 4 bases, with 17 bases remaining between them. Germline CDR1 reads LNHDA; CDR2 reads SQIVND (reference sequence). CDR3 length: 14 residues. DNA of the CDR3: TGTGCCAGTGCCCCATCCGGCAAGAGCACTGAAGCTTTCTTT. Protein sequence: CASAPSGKSTEAFF.

This sequence joins TRBV2 and TRBJ2-1; tentatively, D is TRBD1 or TRBD2 (5 bases each). Between the trimmed V and J ends, which lost 0 bases and 15 bases, there was a span of 12 bases. CDR1 and CDR2 (germline): SNHLY, FYNNEI. This CDR3 region has 12 residues. CDR3 nucleotide sequence: TGTGCCAGCAGTGAAGCGGGGGTCACCGGGTTCTTC. Protein product: CASSEAGVTGFF.

There are many counts of this clonotype. The V call is TRBV20-1, the J call TRBJ1-2; possibly TRBD1 for D (6 bases). The CDR3 length is 12 residues. CDR1 is DFQATT and CDR2 is SNEGSKA in the germline V gene (reference sequence). CDR3 nucleotide sequence: TGCAGATTCGGGGGCCCCAGCTATGGCTACACCTTC. It codes for CRFGGPSYGYTF.

V gene TRBV2 combines with J gene TRBJ2-7, with D possibly TRBD1 on 5 matching bases. Germline CDR1 and CDR2: SNHLY and FYNNEI. The CDR3 sequence is 13 residues long. Trimming shortened V by 3 bases and J by 2 bases, and 8 bases separated the two germline ends. The CDR3 DNA follows: TGTGCCAGCAGTGATGGCAGGGCCTACGAGCAGTACTTC. Its translation is CASSDGRAYEQYF.

In its sample, this clonotype was seen many times. The chain recombines TRBV15 with TRBJ2-1; D assignment may be TRBD1 or TRBD2 (5 bases each). This CDR3 region has 14 residues. V was pared by 5 bases and J by 0 bases, with 8 bases between. The germline V gene encodes CDR1 LNHNV and CDR2 YYDKDF (reference sequence). Written as DNA, the CDR3 is TGTGCCACCAGCGAGGGGAGCTCCTACAATGAGCAGTTCTTC. Its protein is CATSEGSSYNEQFF.

The J gene is TRBJ2-1, the V gene TRBV29-1; 10 bases align to TRBD2. Trimming removed 0 bases from V and 0 bases from J; junction bases left unmatched: 2. Germline V gene lookup returns CDR1 SQVTM and CDR2 ANQGSEA. The CDR3 loop spans 16 amino acids. The CDR3 region has the DNA TGCAGCGTTGAAGACCCTAGCGGGAGCTCCTACAATGAGCAGTTCTTC. Its protein is CSVEDPSGSSYNEQFF.